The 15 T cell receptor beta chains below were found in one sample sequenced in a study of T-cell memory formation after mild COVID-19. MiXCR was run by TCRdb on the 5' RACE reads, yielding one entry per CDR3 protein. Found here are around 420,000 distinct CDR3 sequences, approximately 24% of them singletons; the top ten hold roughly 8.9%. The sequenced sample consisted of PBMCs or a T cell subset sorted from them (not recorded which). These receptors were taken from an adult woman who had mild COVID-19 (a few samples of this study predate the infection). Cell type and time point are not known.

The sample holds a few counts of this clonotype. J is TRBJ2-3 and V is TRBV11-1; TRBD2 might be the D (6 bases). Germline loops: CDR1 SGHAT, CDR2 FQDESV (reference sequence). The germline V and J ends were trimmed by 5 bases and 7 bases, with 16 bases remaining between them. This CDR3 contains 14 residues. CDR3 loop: CASSGWDSPYTQYF. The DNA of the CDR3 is TGTGCCAGCAGCGGATGGGACTCCCCCTATACGCAGTATTTT. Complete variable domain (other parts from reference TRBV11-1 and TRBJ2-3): EAEVAQSPRYKITEKSQAVAFWCDPISGHATLYWYRQILGQGPELLVQFQDESVVDDSQLPKDRFSAERLKGVDSTLKIQPAELGDSAMYLCASSGWDSPYTQYFGPGTRLTVL.

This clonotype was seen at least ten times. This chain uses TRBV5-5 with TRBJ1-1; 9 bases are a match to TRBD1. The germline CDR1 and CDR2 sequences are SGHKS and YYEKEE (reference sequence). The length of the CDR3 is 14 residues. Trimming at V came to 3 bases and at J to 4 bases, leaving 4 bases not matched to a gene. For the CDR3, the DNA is TGTGCCAGCAGCTGGGGACAGGGAGGCACTGAAGCTTTCTTT. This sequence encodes CASSWGQGGTEAFF.

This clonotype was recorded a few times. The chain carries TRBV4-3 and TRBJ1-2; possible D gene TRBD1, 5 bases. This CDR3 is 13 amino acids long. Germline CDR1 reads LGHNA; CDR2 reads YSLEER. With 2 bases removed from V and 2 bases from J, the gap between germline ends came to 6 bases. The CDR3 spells CASSQRDNYGYTF. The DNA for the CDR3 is TGCGCCAGCAGCCAAAGGGACAACTATGGCTACACCTTC.

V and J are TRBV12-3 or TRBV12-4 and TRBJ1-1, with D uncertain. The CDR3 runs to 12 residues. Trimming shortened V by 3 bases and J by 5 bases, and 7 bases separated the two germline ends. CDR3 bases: TGTGCCAGCAGTTTTAAGGGAACTGAAGCTTTCTTT. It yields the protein CASSFKGTEAFF.

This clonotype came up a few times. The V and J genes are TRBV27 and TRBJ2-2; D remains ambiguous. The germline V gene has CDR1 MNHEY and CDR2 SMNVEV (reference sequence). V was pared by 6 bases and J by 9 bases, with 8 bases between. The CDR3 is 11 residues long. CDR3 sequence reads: CASSLGRELFF. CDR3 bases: TGTGCCAGCAGCTTAGGAAGGGAGCTGTTTTTT.

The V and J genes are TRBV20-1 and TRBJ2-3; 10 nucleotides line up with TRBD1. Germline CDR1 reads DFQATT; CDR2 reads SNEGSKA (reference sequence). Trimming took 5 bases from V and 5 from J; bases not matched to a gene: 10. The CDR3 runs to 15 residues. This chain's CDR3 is CSAVPGQGHLDTQYF. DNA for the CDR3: TGCAGTGCTGTCCCGGGACAGGGGCATTTAGATACGCAGTATTTT.

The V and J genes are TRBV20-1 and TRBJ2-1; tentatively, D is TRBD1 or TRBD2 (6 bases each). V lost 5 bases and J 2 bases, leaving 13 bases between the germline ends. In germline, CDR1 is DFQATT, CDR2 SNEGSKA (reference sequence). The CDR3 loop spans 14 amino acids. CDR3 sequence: CSAARRDTYNEQFF. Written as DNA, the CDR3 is TGCAGTGCTGCCCGGAGGGACACCTACAATGAGCAGTTCTTC.

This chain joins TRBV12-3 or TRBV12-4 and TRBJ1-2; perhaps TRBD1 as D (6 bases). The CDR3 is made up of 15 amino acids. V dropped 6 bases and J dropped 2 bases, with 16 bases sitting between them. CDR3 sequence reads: CASSRRSTGNYGYTF. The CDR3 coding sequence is TGTGCCAGCAGCCGTAGAAGCACAGGGAACTATGGCTACACCTTC.

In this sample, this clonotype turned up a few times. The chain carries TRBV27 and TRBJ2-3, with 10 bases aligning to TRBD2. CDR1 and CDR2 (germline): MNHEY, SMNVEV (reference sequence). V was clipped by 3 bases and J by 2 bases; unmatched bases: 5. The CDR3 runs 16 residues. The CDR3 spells CASSLGTSAITDTQYF. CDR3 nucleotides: TGTGCCAGCAGTTTGGGGACTAGCGCAATCACAGATACGCAGTATTTT.

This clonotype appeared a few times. For the CDR3, the DNA is TGTGCCAGCAGTGAATTAAAGAGGGAGACGCAGTATTTT. Amino acids: CASSELKRETQYF. The genes are TRBV25-1 and TRBJ2-3; the D gene is possibly TRBD2 (5 bases). CDR3 length equals 13 residues. Per germline, CDR1 MGHDK and CDR2 SYGVNS. Trimming shortened V by 1 base and J by 9 bases, and 11 bases separated the two germline ends.

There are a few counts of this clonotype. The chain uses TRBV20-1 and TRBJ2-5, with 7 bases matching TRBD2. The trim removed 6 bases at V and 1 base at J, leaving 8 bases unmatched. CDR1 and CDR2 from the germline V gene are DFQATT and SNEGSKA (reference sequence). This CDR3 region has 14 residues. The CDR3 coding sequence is TGCAGTGCGCCAGCGGGACCGTTCCAAGAGACCCAGTACTTC. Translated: CSAPAGPFQETQYF.

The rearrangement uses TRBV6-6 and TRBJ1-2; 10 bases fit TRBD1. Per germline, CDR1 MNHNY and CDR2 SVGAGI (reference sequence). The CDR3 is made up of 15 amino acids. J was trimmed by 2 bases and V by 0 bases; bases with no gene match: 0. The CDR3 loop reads CASSYSTGGNYGYTF. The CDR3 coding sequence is TGTGCCAGCAGTTACTCGACAGGGGGCAACTATGGCTACACCTTC.

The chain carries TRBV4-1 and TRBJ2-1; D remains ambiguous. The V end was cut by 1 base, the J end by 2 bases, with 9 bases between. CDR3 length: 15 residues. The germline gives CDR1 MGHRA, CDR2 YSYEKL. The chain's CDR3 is CASSQVSDPYNEQFF. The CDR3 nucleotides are TGCGCCAGCAGCCAAGTTTCCGACCCCTACAATGAGCAGTTCTTC.

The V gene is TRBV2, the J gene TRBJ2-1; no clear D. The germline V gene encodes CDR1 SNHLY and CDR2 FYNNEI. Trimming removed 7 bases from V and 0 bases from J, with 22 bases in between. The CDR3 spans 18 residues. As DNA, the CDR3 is TGTGCCAGCAAGGTCGGGCTAGATGCACAAAGCTCCTACAATGAGCAGTTCTTC. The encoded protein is CASKVGLDAQSSYNEQFF.

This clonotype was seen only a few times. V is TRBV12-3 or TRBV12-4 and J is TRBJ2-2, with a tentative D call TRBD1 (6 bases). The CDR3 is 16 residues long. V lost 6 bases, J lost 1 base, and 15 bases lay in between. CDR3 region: CASRSTIQGNTGELFF. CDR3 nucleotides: TGTGCCAGCAGGTCGACCATACAGGGGAACACCGGGGAGCTGTTTTTT.